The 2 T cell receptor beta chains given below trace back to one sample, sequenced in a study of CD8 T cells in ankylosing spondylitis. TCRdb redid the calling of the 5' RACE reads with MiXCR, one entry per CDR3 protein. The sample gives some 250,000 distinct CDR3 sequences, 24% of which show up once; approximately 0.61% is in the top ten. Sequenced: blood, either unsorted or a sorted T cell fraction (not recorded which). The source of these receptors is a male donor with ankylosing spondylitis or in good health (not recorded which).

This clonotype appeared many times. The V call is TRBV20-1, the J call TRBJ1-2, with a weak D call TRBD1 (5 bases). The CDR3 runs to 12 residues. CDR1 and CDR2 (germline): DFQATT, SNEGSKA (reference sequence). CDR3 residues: CTAGNGAWGYTF. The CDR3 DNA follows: TGCACCGCGGGGAATGGGGCGTGGGGCTACACCTTC.

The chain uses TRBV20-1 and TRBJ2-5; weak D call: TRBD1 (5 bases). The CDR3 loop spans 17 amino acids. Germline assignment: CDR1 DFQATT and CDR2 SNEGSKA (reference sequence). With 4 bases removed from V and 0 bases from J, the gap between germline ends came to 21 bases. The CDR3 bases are TGCAGTGCTAACGGACAAGAAGCGACCTGGTACCAAGAGACCCAGTACTTC. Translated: CSANGQEATWYQETQYF.